Included here is one TCR beta chain sequence, with context. V was trimmed by 0 bases and J by 5 bases, leaving 13 bases between them. The CDR3 runs to 15 residues. Germline assignment: CDR1 ENHRY and CDR2 SYGVKD. The protocol was immunoSEQ multiplex PCR, while the TCRdb copy is restricted to in-frame clones and leaves out a portion. Altogether nearly 1 million clones are present, approximately 76% being singletons, with the ten largest covering about 1.5%. The sample comes from a study of shared clonotypes between healthy human individuals. What was sequenced was memory CD4+ T cells sorted from blood. As for subset: CD45RA-negative fraction. The chain uses TRBV10-3 and TRBJ1-2; the D gene is possibly TRBD1 (5 bases). This sequence was found in a man aged 18 to 29 in good health. The CDR3 sequence: CAISESAGGTYGYTF. The DNA for the CDR3 is TGTGCCATCAGTGAGTCGGCAGGTGGGACTTATGGCTACACCTTC.